This T cell receptor (beta chain) stems from a study of blood T cell repertoires in COVID-19. Overall study: COVID-19 samples, acute and convalescent, were from the United States, Italy and Spain. PBMCs, B-cell-depleted T cells, or T cells were the source of the cDNA or gDNA that made up the material.

J was trimmed by 5 bases and V by 7 bases; bases with no gene match: 7. CDR3 length: 15 amino acids. The germline V gene has CDR1 MNHEY and CDR2 SVGAGI. In the original workflow: Estimation of nucleated cell counts relied on the amplification of reference gene primers. Generated by immunoSEQ multiplex PCR, the TCRdb table keeps only in-frame clones and is missing some. That table furnishes V, J and clone size, whereas the DNA furnished D and trimming. The sample has some 87,000 clones; 85% to 95% are singletons. This receptor was obtained from a woman between 55 and 75 years old with active COVID-19. The rearrangement uses TRBV6-5 and TRBJ2-2; TRBD1 matches 10 bases. The specimen sequenced was peripheral blood. CDR3 amino acids: CASIPGQGITGELFF. The CDR3 DNA is TGTGCCAGCATCCCGGGACAGGGGATAACCGGGGAGCTGTTTTTT.